Listed here are 17 T cell receptor beta chains from one sample, sequenced in a study of blood T cell repertoires in COVID-19. Generated by immunoSEQ multiplex PCR, the TCRdb table keeps only in-frame clones and is missing some. The sample carries roughly 300,000 clones, 70% to 90% recorded once. The sequenced material came from peripheral blood. The receptor set was obtained from a human donor in a cohort sampled during active COVID-19.

The chain uses TRBV5-1 and TRBJ1-1; TRBD1 aligns across 12 bases. V lost 4 bases, J lost 3 bases, and 13 bases stayed unmatched. Looked up from germline, CDR1 is SGHRS and CDR2 is YFSETQ. The CDR3 totals 18 residues. CDR3 protein: CASSPAGTGGANYTEAFF. DNA for the CDR3: TGCGCCAGCAGCCCCGCCGGGACAGGGGGCGCAAACTACACTGAAGCTTTCTTT.

The chain employs TRBV4-2 and TRBJ2-5; possible D gene TRBD2, 6 bases. The CDR3 spans 15 residues. Looked up from germline, CDR1 is LGHNA and CDR2 is YNFKEQ. Between the trimmed V and J ends, which lost 1 base and 5 bases, there was a span of 14 bases. CDR3 sequence (DNA): TGTGCCAGCAGCCAAGGCCAGGGAGGAGGTGAGACCCAGTACTTC. Protein product: CASSQGQGGGETQYF.

The rearrangement uses TRBV19 and TRBJ1-4, with 7 bases that match TRBD1. J gave up 10 bases and V 6 bases, and 8 bases lay outside the gene matches. The CDR3 has 13 residues. Germline CDR1 LNHDA, CDR2 SQIVND (reference sequence). CDR3 coding DNA: TGTGCCAGTAGACAGGGGATCGTTGGAAAACTGTTTTTT. Its protein product is CASRQGIVGKLFF.

The rearrangement joins TRBV12-3 or TRBV12-4 to TRBJ2-7, with D possibly TRBD2 on 5 matching bases. This CDR3 comprises 13 residues. The ends were cut back, 2 bases at V and 7 bases at J, with 12 bases in the middle. CDR3 residues: CASSLSKTGEQYF. The CDR3 DNA is TGTGCCAGCAGTTTAAGCAAGACGGGGGAGCAGTACTTC.

V usage is TRBV10-3 and J usage is TRBJ1-6; TRBD1 matches 10 bases. Germline lookup yields CDR1 ENHRY and CDR2 SYGVKD. The CDR3 runs 15 residues. Trimming removed 6 bases from V and 13 bases from J; junction bases left unmatched: 12. Written as DNA, the CDR3 is TGTGCCATCAGCGGGGTCGGGACAGGGGACTGGCCCCTCCACTTT. Translation: CAISGVGTGDWPLHF.

V is TRBV5-1 and J is TRBJ1-1; a possible D gene is TRBD1 (5 bases). The germline V gene has CDR1 SGHRS and CDR2 YFSETQ. The CDR3 sequence is 12 residues long. With 2 bases removed from V and 8 bases from J, the gap between germline ends came to 10 bases. The CDR3 region is CASSFQGSEAFF. The CDR3 nucleotides are TGCGCCAGCAGCTTCCAGGGCTCAGAAGCTTTCTTT.

The V call is TRBV7-9, the J call TRBJ2-3; 8 bases line up with TRBD1. V lost 3 bases to trimming and J lost 14 bases; unmatched junction nucleotides: 13. The CDR3 has 14 residues. Germline V gives CDR1 SEHNR, CDR2 FQNEAQ (reference sequence). CDR3 sequence reads: CASSLRGQGATGYF. The DNA for the CDR3 is TGTGCCAGCAGCTTGAGGGGTCAGGGGGCCACGGGGTATTTT.

This clone was counted a single time. V is TRBV27 and J is TRBJ1-4; possibly TRBD1 for D (6 bases). Germline CDR1 is MNHEY and CDR2 is SMNVEV (reference sequence). V was cut by 3 bases and J by 5 bases, with 10 bases left in between. CDR3 size: 14 residues. CDR3 sequence: CASSFQGLNEKLFF. The CDR3 DNA is TGTGCCAGCAGTTTCCAGGGGTTAAATGAAAAACTGTTTTTT.

This clone was counted between two and nine times. CDR3 amino acids: CASSLAGENTDTQYF. For the CDR3, the DNA is TGTGCCAGCAGCCTAGCGGGGGAGAACACAGATACGCAGTATTTT. This chain uses TRBV4-2 with TRBJ2-3, with 9 bases identical to TRBD2. This CDR3 spans 15 amino acids. The V gene end was trimmed by 4 bases and the J gene end by 2 bases; junction bases not matched to a gene: 4. Germline CDR1 reads LGHNA; CDR2 reads YNFKEQ.

The CDR3 region is CASGGTWDSPLHF. CDR3 bases: TGTGCCAGCGGGGGGACGTGGGATTCACCCCTCCACTTT. The chain joins TRBV6-5 to TRBJ1-6; a possible D gene is TRBD1 (5 bases). V was shortened by 8 bases and J by 8 bases, with 13 bases between the two germline ends. The germline gives CDR1 MNHEY, CDR2 SVGAGI. The CDR3 spans 13 residues.

The rearrangement uses TRBV6-5 and TRBJ1-5, with D tentatively TRBD1 (6 bases). Germline V gene data show CDR1 as MNHEY and CDR2 as SVGAGI. This CDR3 is built from 14 residues. V was cut by 6 bases and J by 6 bases, with 15 bases left in between. CDR3: CASRGDIVGQPQHF. In DNA form, the CDR3 reads TGTGCCAGCAGGGGGGACATTGTCGGTCAGCCCCAGCATTTT.

This chain joins TRBV27 and TRBJ2-7, with 8 bases that match TRBD1. The CDR3 runs 12 residues. From germline, CDR1 is MNHEY and CDR2 SMNVEV (reference sequence). The junction had 3 bases not matched to a gene; V was cut back by 8 bases and J by 3 bases. The CDR3 bases are TGTGCCAGCGGCGACAGGGGCTACGAGCAGTACTTC. Translating it yields CASGDRGYEQYF.

The chain combines TRBV7-3 with TRBJ2-1; 7 bases are a match to TRBD2. J gave up 1 base and V 5 bases, and 8 bases lay outside the gene matches. This CDR3 spans 16 amino acids. The germline V gene encodes CDR1 SGHTA and CDR2 FQGTGA. CDR3: CASSAREGKSYNEQFF. As DNA, the CDR3 is TGTGCCAGCAGCGCAAGGGAGGGGAAGTCCTACAATGAGCAGTTCTTC.

This clone was recorded at least ten times. This chain links TRBV2 with TRBJ1-2, with 7 bases aligning to TRBD1. The V gene end was trimmed by 5 bases and the J gene end by 8 bases; junction bases not matched to a gene: 11. Germline assignment: CDR1 SNHLY and CDR2 FYNNEI. The length of the CDR3 is 14 residues. The CDR3 loop is CASSPPGQTGGYTF. DNA for the CDR3: TGTGCCAGCAGTCCTCCGGGACAGACGGGGGGCTACACCTTC.

V is TRBV30 and J is TRBJ1-5; 9 bases are shared with TRBD1. The ends lost 0 bases at V and 5 bases at J; junction bases unmatched: 2. This CDR3 is built from 14 residues. CDR1 is GTSNPN, CDR2 SVGIG, per germline (reference sequence). In DNA form, the CDR3 reads TGTGCCTGGAGTGTAACAGGGGGCTATCAGCCCCAGCATTTT. This translates into CAWSVTGGYQPQHF.

This chain links TRBV5-1 with TRBJ1-2; TRBD1 is a possible D gene (6 bases). Trimming removed 4 bases from V and 8 bases from J, with 21 bases in between. There are 15 residues in the CDR3. Germline V lookup: CDR1 SGHRS, CDR2 YFSETQ. The CDR3 region has the DNA TGCGCCAGCAGCAATGGACAGTCCTCGTCGGAGGGCTACACCTTC. It translates to CASSNGQSSSEGYTF.

This sequence joins TRBV6-5 and TRBJ1-4, with 7 bases fitting TRBD1. The V and J ends lost 6 bases and 8 bases, in that order; junction bases with no gene match: 12. Germline V CDR1 and CDR2: MNHEY, SVGAGI. This CDR3 region has 15 residues. The CDR3 nucleotides are TGTGCCAGCAGGGGTCGACAGGGATTGCGGGAAAAACTGTTTTTT. Residues: CASRGRQGLREKLFF.